A selection of T cell receptor beta chains follows, all from one sample in a study of naive and memory T cell subsets. TCRdb re-called the UMI-ligation and nested PCR reads with MiXCR, one entry per CDR3 protein. The sample has 120,000 or so distinct CDR3 sequences, around a third seen once. Sequenced: central memory CD4+ T cells from blood. The receptors come from a human donor in good health. The CDR3 runs from the conserved cysteine through the conserved F or W. Fields, in order: V gene, D gene, clone size, J gene, CDR3 DNA, CDR3 protein. The D gene is left open where the match is weak. Some rows mark clone size as missing; the rest say once, few, many or name a class of expanded clone.

v_call: TRBV4-3; d_call: -; clone_size: few; j_call: TRBJ1-5; cdr3_nt: TGCGCCAGCAGCCAAGACACCGATCAGCCCCAGCATTTT; cdr3_aa: CASSQDTDQPQHF
v_call: TRBV7-9; d_call: -; clone_size: few; j_call: TRBJ1-3; cdr3_nt: TGTGCCAGCAGCTTAGTATCGGGGAATGGAAACACCATATATTTT; cdr3_aa: CASSLVSGNGNTIYF
v_call: TRBV14; d_call: -; clone_size: few; j_call: TRBJ2-2; cdr3_nt: TGTGCCAGCAGCCAGCCCCCCAGTGGGCTGTTTTTT; cdr3_aa: CASSQPPSGLFF
v_call: TRBV10-3; d_call: -; clone_size: few; j_call: TRBJ2-2; cdr3_nt: TGTGCCATCAGTGAGTTTCAAGGGGACACCGGGGAGCTGTTTTTT; cdr3_aa: CAISEFQGDTGELFF
v_call: TRBV7-2; d_call: -; clone_size: -; j_call: TRBJ2-1; cdr3_nt: TGTGCCAGCACCCTACCAGGGGCTAGCGGTTACAATGAGCAGTTCTTC; cdr3_aa: CASTLPGASGYNEQFF
v_call: TRBV24-1; d_call: -; clone_size: -; j_call: TRBJ2-3; cdr3_nt: TGTGCCACCAGTGACTCAATCCTCACAGATACGCAGTATTTT; cdr3_aa: CATSDSILTDTQYF
v_call: TRBV6-6; d_call: TRBD2; clone_size: few; j_call: TRBJ2-3; cdr3_nt: TGTGCCAGCAGTTACAGGCCCGGGAGGGCGGATACGCAGTATTTT; cdr3_aa: CASSYRPGRADTQYF
v_call: TRBV24-1; d_call: TRBD1; clone_size: few; j_call: TRBJ2-3; cdr3_nt: TGTGCCACCAGTGATCGGACAGGGGGATCAGATACGCAGTATTTT; cdr3_aa: CATSDRTGGSDTQYF
v_call: TRBV20-1; d_call: TRBD1; clone_size: many; j_call: TRBJ2-6; cdr3_nt: TGCAGTGCTAGTAGACAGGGGGCTGCTGGGGCCAACGTCCTGACTTTC; cdr3_aa: CSASRQGAAGANVLTF
v_call: TRBV29-1; d_call: -; clone_size: medium-sized; j_call: TRBJ2-7; cdr3_nt: TGCAGCGGTTGGGACAATTGGTCCTACGAGCAGTACTTC; cdr3_aa: CSGWDNWSYEQYF
v_call: TRBV14; d_call: TRBD1; clone_size: -; j_call: TRBJ1-2; cdr3_nt: TGTGCCAGCAGCCAATCCTTACAACAGGGGATACTTTCTAACTATGGCTACACCTTC; cdr3_aa: CASSQSLQQGILSNYGYTF
v_call: TRBV12-3/TRBV12-4; d_call: -; clone_size: few; j_call: TRBJ1-1; cdr3_nt: TGTGCCAGCAGTAGGACGGCGGAAGCTTTCTTT; cdr3_aa: CASSRTAEAFF
v_call: TRBV3-1; d_call: -; clone_size: -; j_call: TRBJ2-7; cdr3_nt: TGTGCCAGCAGCCGCGGGACTGGATCCTACGAGCAGTACTTC; cdr3_aa: CASSRGTGSYEQYF
v_call: TRBV6-4; d_call: -; clone_size: many; j_call: TRBJ2-7; cdr3_nt: TGTGCCAGCAGTGACCTCCATAGACCCGGGCTCTCCTACGAGCAGTACTTC; cdr3_aa: CASSDLHRPGLSYEQYF
v_call: TRBV20-1; d_call: TRBD2; clone_size: -; j_call: TRBJ2-5; cdr3_nt: TGCAGTGCCCCCCCCAGCGGGAGGGGGGAAGAGACCCAGTACTTC; cdr3_aa: CSAPPSGRGEETQYF
v_call: TRBV2; d_call: TRBD1; clone_size: few; j_call: TRBJ2-5; cdr3_nt: TGTGCCAGCAGTTCCGGGACAGGGGGCTTAGGAGAGACCCAGTACTTC; cdr3_aa: CASSSGTGGLGETQYF
v_call: TRBV9; d_call: -; clone_size: -; j_call: TRBJ2-5; cdr3_nt: TGTGCCAGCACCCGAAGCCGGGCCGAAGAAGAGACCCAGTACTTC; cdr3_aa: CASTRSRAEEETQYF
v_call: TRBV12-3/TRBV12-4; d_call: -; clone_size: -; j_call: TRBJ1-5; cdr3_nt: TGTGCCAGCAGTTTCCCCGGGAGCAATCAGCCCCAGCATTTT; cdr3_aa: CASSFPGSNQPQHF
v_call: TRBV28; d_call: -; clone_size: few; j_call: TRBJ2-7; cdr3_nt: TGTGCCAGCAGTCTACCCCGACCGTTATACGAGCAGTACTTC; cdr3_aa: CASSLPRPLYEQYF
v_call: TRBV6-1; d_call: -; clone_size: -; j_call: TRBJ2-7; cdr3_nt: TGTGCCGGCAGAGAGTCGGGATCTTCCTACGAGCAGTACTTC; cdr3_aa: CAGRESGSSYEQYF
v_call: TRBV12-3/TRBV12-4; d_call: -; clone_size: few; j_call: TRBJ2-1; cdr3_nt: TGTGCCAGCAGTTTGGTGCAGGGATTGGGTTCCTACAATGAGCAGTTCTTC; cdr3_aa: CASSLVQGLGSYNEQFF
v_call: TRBV27; d_call: -; clone_size: few; j_call: TRBJ2-6; cdr3_nt: TGTGCCAGCAGTCCAGTGCAGGGGGCCAACGTCCTGACTTTC; cdr3_aa: CASSPVQGANVLTF
v_call: TRBV29-1; d_call: -; clone_size: medium-sized; j_call: TRBJ2-1; cdr3_nt: TGCAGCGTTGAGTCGAACGGGAAGGCGAATGAGCAGTTCTTC; cdr3_aa: CSVESNGKANEQFF
v_call: TRBV28; d_call: -; clone_size: -; j_call: TRBJ2-2; cdr3_nt: TGTGCCAGCAGTTCCGCAGGCCCGAACACCGGGGAGCTGTTTTTT; cdr3_aa: CASSSAGPNTGELFF
v_call: TRBV29-1; d_call: -; clone_size: -; j_call: TRBJ1-1; cdr3_nt: TGCAGCGTTGACGGGGGCCGACGGACTGAAGCTTTCTTT; cdr3_aa: CSVDGGRRTEAFF
v_call: TRBV6-6; d_call: -; clone_size: -; j_call: TRBJ1-2; cdr3_nt: TGTGCCAGCAGTGTCCTGCAGGAGAAGAGTGGTTACACCTTC; cdr3_aa: CASSVLQEKSGYTF
v_call: TRBV7-2; d_call: -; clone_size: -; j_call: TRBJ2-7; cdr3_nt: -; cdr3_aa: CASSLGVGSGSKYF
v_call: TRBV9; d_call: TRBD2; clone_size: -; j_call: TRBJ2-3; cdr3_nt: TGTGCCAGCAGCGTATTAGCGGGAGCGGCAGATACGCAGTATTTT; cdr3_aa: CASSVLAGAADTQYF
v_call: TRBV7-8; d_call: -; clone_size: -; j_call: TRBJ1-1; cdr3_nt: TGTGCCAGCAGCTTGGACCCTTTGAACACTGAAGCTTTCTTT; cdr3_aa: CASSLDPLNTEAFF
v_call: TRBV20-1; d_call: -; clone_size: -; j_call: TRBJ2-3; cdr3_nt: TGCAGTGCGTTATGGGGGACAGATACGCAGTATTTT; cdr3_aa: CSALWGTDTQYF